This TCR beta chain is drawn from a study of shared clonotypes between healthy human individuals. Study processing details: With immunoSEQ giving junction-only sequences and no quality scores, filtering differed. The table came from immunoSEQ multiplex PCR; TCRdb's copy has only in-frame clones and leaves some out. Clonal size and the V and J genes are those of that table, whereas D and trimming came from the DNA. The sample includes millions of clones, about 95% of them seen just once. CD45RO-negative CD8 cells positively selected for CCR7 made up the naive population, which excluded terminally differentiated effector memory CD45RA+ cells. V shed 7 bases, J shed 16 bases, and the junction held 6 bases outside the gene matches. This CDR3 spans 11 amino acids. Germline V CDR1 and CDR2: SNHLY, FYNNEI.

This TCR was sampled from a man between 18 and 35 years old in good health. This chain links TRBV2 with TRBJ2-1, with TRBD2 matching over 11 bases. Sequences were obtained from naive CD8+ T cells sorted from blood. The CDR3 here is CASMLGLAGFF. The CDR3 DNA sequence: TGTGCCAGCATGCTTGGACTAGCGGGTTTCTTC.